This is a list of T cell receptor beta chains from one sample in a study of blood T cell repertoires in COVID-19. The assay was immunoSEQ multiplex PCR, and TCRdb's table has in-frame clones only and misses some. The sample lists 200,000 to 250,000 clones; 80% to 90% were seen once. Input material: PBMCs or T cells enriched from blood (not recorded which). All receptors come from a man aged 25 to 45 who had recovered from COVID-19. The CDR3 runs from the conserved cysteine through the conserved F or W. Fields, in order: clone size, D gene, V gene, J gene, CDR3 DNA, CDR3 protein. D genes are given only for firm matches. The size of a clone is reported for some rows only, either as once, few or many, or as a class for expanded clones.

-,-,TRBV20-1,TRBJ1-4,TGCAGTGCTAGTTCCGGGACAAGTGAAAAACTGTTTTTT,CSASSGTSEKLFF
-,-,TRBV7-6,TRBJ1-5,TGTGCCAGCAGCTTAGATAGCGGGTCCTTCACCCAGCCCCAGCATTTT,CASSLDSGSFTQPQHF
-,-,TRBV5-1,TRBJ2-7,TGCGCCAGCAGCTTGTGGCAGGGGACCTACGAGCAGTACTTC,CASSLWQGTYEQYF
-,-,TRBV6-5,TRBJ1-2,TGTGCCAGCAGTTCCTTACAAGTCTATGGCTACACCTTC,CASSSLQVYGYTF
-,-,TRBV11-2,TRBJ2-3,TGTGCCAGCAGTTCGACTAGAGATACGCAGTATTTT,CASSSTRDTQYF
-,TRBD1,TRBV11-2,TRBJ1-2,TGTGCCAGCAGCTTAGAAGGGACAGGGATATATGGCTACACCTTC,CASSLEGTGIYGYTF
-,-,TRBV7-9,TRBJ2-1,TGTGCCAGCAGCTTAGCGGACGGGGTGTGGAATGAGCAGTTCTTC,CASSLADGVWNEQFF
few,-,TRBV5-1,TRBJ1-3,TGCGCCAGCAGCACCGACAGGAGCTCTGGAAACACCATATATTTT,CASSTDRSSGNTIYF
-,-,TRBV28,TRBJ2-2,TGTGCCAGCAGTTTTATGGGGGAGCGGGCCACCGGGGAGCTGTTTTTT,CASSFMGERATGELFF
-,TRBD1,TRBV30,TRBJ1-6,TGTGCCTGCGGACAGGGGGAGGATTCACCCCTCCACTTT,CACGQGEDSPLHF
-,-,TRBV19,TRBJ1-6,TGTGCCAGTAGTATCCGGGGAAATAATTCACCCCTCCACTTT,CASSIRGNNSPLHF
-,TRBD1,TRBV30,TRBJ2-1,TGTGCCTGGAGGGACAGGGGTTGGGAGCAGTTCTTC,CAWRDRGWEQFF
-,TRBD2,TRBV5-4,TRBJ2-1,TGTGCCAGCAGCTTGGGGGGACTAGCGGGAGCCTCCTACAATGAGCAGTTCTTC,CASSLGGLAGASYNEQFF
-,TRBD2,TRBV19,TRBJ2-7,TGTGCCAGTAGTATAGCGGGCAGCGGGGTCTCCTACGAGCAGTACTTC,CASSIAGSGVSYEQYF
-,TRBD2,TRBV5-1,TRBJ2-1,TGCGCCAGCAGCGACATCCGACTAGCGCTGAATGAGCAGTTCTTC,CASSDIRLALNEQFF
-,TRBD2,TRBV9,TRBJ2-2,TGTGCCAGCAGCGCACAACTAGCGGGAGTTCCTGTCGGGGAGCTGTTTTTT,CASSAQLAGVPVGELFF
-,-,TRBV6-5,TRBJ2-3,TGTGCCAGCAGTTACTCGCCTAGCGTAGATACGCAGTATTTT,CASSYSPSVDTQYF
-,TRBD1,TRBV9,TRBJ2-5,TGTGCCAGCAGCGTGAGGACAGGTTTACAAGAGACCCAGTACTTC,CASSVRTGLQETQYF
-,-,TRBV19,TRBJ1-6,TGTGCCAGTAGTCCCCCGACAGGTGCACCTTCCTTTAATTCACCCCTCCACTTT,CASSPPTGAPSFNSPLHF
-,TRBD2,TRBV4-3,TRBJ2-1,TGCGCCAGCAGCCAAGATGGGAGCGGGAGCATCAATGAGCAGTTCTTC,CASSQDGSGSINEQFF
-,-,TRBV19,TRBJ1-2,TGTGCCAGTACCGACAGGAGAGAAGGCTACACCTTC,CASTDRREGYTF
few,-,TRBV19,TRBJ2-1,TGTGCCAGTAGTATAGCCGCAGGGGTCAATGAGCAGTTCTTC,CASSIAAGVNEQFF
few,TRBD2,TRBV7-8,TRBJ2-1,TGTGCCAGCAGGTCTAAGACTAGCGGGAGCAACCCAACCGCTTACAATGAGCAGTTCTTC,CASRSKTSGSNPTAYNEQFF
-,TRBD2,TRBV7-8,TRBJ2-2,TGTGCCAGCAGCTTAAAGGCGGGAGGGGGCACCGGGGAGCTGTTTTTT,CASSLKAGGGTGELFF
-,TRBD2,TRBV11-2,TRBJ2-4,TGTGCCAGCAGCTTCATAGCGGGAGGGTTAGCCAAAAACATTCAGTACTTC,CASSFIAGGLAKNIQYF
once,TRBD2,TRBV5-5,TRBJ2-5,TGTGCCAGCAGCTTGGCCTGGCTAGCGGGGGCGGGAGAGACCCAGTACTTC,CASSLAWLAGAGETQYF
-,TRBD1,TRBV7-9,TRBJ2-1,TGTGCCAGCAGCGTCGACAGGGGGAATGAGCAGTTCTTC,CASSVDRGNEQFF
-,TRBD1,TRBV6-6,TRBJ1-6,TGTGCCAGCAGCGACAGGGACGGTGGTAGTTCACCCCTCCACTTT,CASSDRDGGSSPLHF
-,-,TRBV7-6,TRBJ2-7,TGTGCCAGCAGCTCGACTGGAGAGCAGTACTTC,CASSSTGEQYF
-,TRBD2,TRBV15,TRBJ2-2,TGTGCCACCAGTCGGACTAGCGCATCGAACACCGGGGAGCTGTTTTTT,CATSRTSASNTGELFF
-,-,TRBV15,TRBJ2-2,TGTGCCACCAGCAGAGATTTAGTTGAGAGGACCGGGGAGCTGTTTTTT,CATSRDLVERTGELFF
-,-,TRBV4-1,TRBJ2-7,TGCGCCAGCAGTTATCAGGGAGGGGGCTCCTACGAGCAGTACTTC,CASSYQGGGSYEQYF
-,-,TRBV15,TRBJ1-2,TGTGCCACCAGCAGTGATAGGGGAGGCTATGGCTACACCTTC,CATSSDRGGYGYTF
once,TRBD1,TRBV2,TRBJ2-1,TGTGCCAGCAGTGAACCCGACGGACAGGGATCCTACAATGAGCAGTTCTTC,CASSEPDGQGSYNEQFF
-,TRBD2,TRBV4-3,TRBJ2-3,TGCACCAGCAGCCTTACTAGCGGTAGCACAGATACGCAGTATTTT,CTSSLTSGSTDTQYF
-,-,TRBV28,TRBJ1-6,TGTGCCAGCATCATAAGTCAGACTCATAATTCACCCCTCCACTTT,CASIISQTHNSPLHF
-,-,TRBV4-2,TRBJ1-1,TGTGCCAGCAGCCAAATAGGGGACACTGAAGCTTTCTTT,CASSQIGDTEAFF
-,TRBD1,TRBV6-5,TRBJ2-2,TGTGCCAGCAGTCAAACAGGGGCTCTCACCGGGGAGCTGTTTTTT,CASSQTGALTGELFF
once,TRBD1,TRBV4-3,TRBJ1-6,TGCGCCAGCAGCCAAACCCCCCCCGCGGACAGGAGGCTGGAGCCCTATAATTCACCCCTCCACTTT,CASSQTPPADRRLEPYNSPLHF
-,TRBD1,TRBV10-1,TRBJ2-2,TGCGCCAGCAGCACAGGGGACACCGGGGAGCTGTTTTTT,CASSTGDTGELFF
-,-,TRBV3-1/TRBV3-2,TRBJ2-2,TGTGCCAGCAGCCCCAGGGCCACCGGGGAGCTGTTTTTT,CASSPRATGELFF
-,-,TRBV24-1,TRBJ2-3,TGTGCCACCAGTGATTTTTTCGCAGATACGCAGTATTTT,CATSDFFADTQYF
-,-,TRBV11-2,TRBJ2-1,TGTGCCAGCAGCTTAACAGAGACCGCTTACAATGAGCAGTTCTTC,CASSLTETAYNEQFF
-,-,TRBV4-1,TRBJ2-5,TGCGCCAGCAGCCCAGGTCGCGCGAAAGCGGTCCTCCAAGAGACCCAGTACTTC,CASSPGRAKAVLQETQYF
-,-,TRBV10-3,TRBJ1-1,TGTGCCATCAGTGAGCCCAAATTGAACACTGAAGCTTTCTTT,CAISEPKLNTEAFF
-,-,TRBV28,TRBJ1-2,TGTGCCAGCAGGTTGGGGACAACGTTAACCCAATACTACACCTTC,CASRLGTTLTQYYTF
once,-,TRBV18,TRBJ2-5,TGTGCCAGCTCATCAACAGGGTTCGGGGAGACCCAGTACTTC,CASSSTGFGETQYF
-,-,TRBV7-6,TRBJ2-1,TGTGCCAGCAGCTTAGGGGGCGGAAATTACAATGAGCAGTTCTTC,CASSLGGGNYNEQFF
-,TRBD1,TRBV24-1,TRBJ1-2,TGTGCCACCAGTGACCGGGACAGCTATGGCTACACCTTC,CATSDRDSYGYTF
-,TRBD2,TRBV18,TRBJ2-3,TGTGCCAGCTCGCCGGGAGGACGGATCACAGATACGCAGTATTTT,CASSPGGRITDTQYF
-,TRBD2,TRBV18,TRBJ2-5,TGTGCCAGCTCATTCGGACTAGCGGGTTTCCAAGAGACCCAGTACTTC,CASSFGLAGFQETQYF
-,-,TRBV15,TRBJ1-1,TGTGCCACCAGCAGAGATAAGGGGCGGACCACTGAAGCTTTCTTT,CATSRDKGRTTEAFF
once,-,TRBV19,TRBJ2-1,TGTGCCAGTAGTGGGGATGTGGGGAGCTCCTACAATGAGCAGTTCTTC,CASSGDVGSSYNEQFF
-,TRBD1,TRBV2,TRBJ1-4,TGTGCCAGCAGTAGACAGGGTCCAAATGAAAAACTGTTTTTT,CASSRQGPNEKLFF
-,TRBD2,TRBV24-1,TRBJ2-5,TGTGCCACCAGTGATCCCTCCGGGGGGGCCCAAGAGACCCAGTACTTC,CATSDPSGGAQETQYF
-,-,TRBV3-1/TRBV3-2,TRBJ2-1,TGTGCCAGCAGCCAAGAGCCCAGCTCCTACAATGAGCAGTTCTTC,CASSQEPSSYNEQFF
-,-,TRBV28,TRBJ2-1,TGTGCCAGCACCATCTCCCGGGATTTTGAGCAGTTCTTC,CASTISRDFEQFF
-,-,TRBV11-3,TRBJ2-1,TGTGCCAGCAGCTTAGGGGTACAGGGAAGGGATGAGCAGTTCTTC,CASSLGVQGRDEQFF
-,TRBD1,TRBV6-5,TRBJ1-2,TGTGCCACCCAGGGGGCCTCTGGCTATGGCTACACCTTC,CATQGASGYGYTF
-,TRBD2,TRBV2,TRBJ2-3,TGTGCCAGCAGCCAGACTAGCGGGAGACATACGCAGTATTTT,CASSQTSGRHTQYF